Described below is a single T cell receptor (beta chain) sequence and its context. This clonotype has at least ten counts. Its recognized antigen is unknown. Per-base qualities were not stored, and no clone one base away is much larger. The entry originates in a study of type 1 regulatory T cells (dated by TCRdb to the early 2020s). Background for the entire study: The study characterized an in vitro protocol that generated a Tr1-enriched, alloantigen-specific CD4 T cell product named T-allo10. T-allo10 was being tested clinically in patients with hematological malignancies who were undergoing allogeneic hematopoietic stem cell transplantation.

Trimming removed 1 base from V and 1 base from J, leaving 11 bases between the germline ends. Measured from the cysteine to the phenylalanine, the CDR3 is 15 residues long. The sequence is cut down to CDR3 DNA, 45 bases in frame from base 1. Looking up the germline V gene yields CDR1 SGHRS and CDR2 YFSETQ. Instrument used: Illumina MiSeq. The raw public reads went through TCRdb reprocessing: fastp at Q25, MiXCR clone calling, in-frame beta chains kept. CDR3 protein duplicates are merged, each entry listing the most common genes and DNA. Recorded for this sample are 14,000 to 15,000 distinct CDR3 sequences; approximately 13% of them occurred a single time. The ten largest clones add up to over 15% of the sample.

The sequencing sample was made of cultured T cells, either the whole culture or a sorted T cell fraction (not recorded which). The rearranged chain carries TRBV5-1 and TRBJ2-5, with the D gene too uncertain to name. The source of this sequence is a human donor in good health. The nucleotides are TGCGCCAGCAGCTTGAACAGTCCCTTCCAAGAGACCCAGTACTTC. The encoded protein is CASSLNSPFQETQYF.